These T cell receptor beta chains were read from a single sample in a study of blood T cell repertoires in COVID-19. Using immunoSEQ multiplex PCR, the repertoire was profiled, and TCRdb retains in-frame clones only, with some absent. Of 45,000 to 55,000 clones listed, about nine tenths are singletons. Sequencing was carried out using peripheral blood. The receptors were sampled from a man aged 50 to 59 with active COVID-19. Each CDR3 is given with its conserved first and last residue. The D gene is left open where the match is weak. Size values are once, few and many counts, or a class for expanded clones, and some rows have none.

J	V	D	size	CDR3	DNA
TRBJ1-6	TRBV6-5	TRBD1	.	CASSTTGTDNSPLHF	TGTGCCAGCAGCACCACCGGGACAGACAATTCACCCCTCCACTTT
TRBJ1-2	TRBV12-3/TRBV12-4	.	.	CASSFQGIYGYTF	TGTGCCAGCAGTTTCCAGGGGATCTATGGCTACACCTTC
TRBJ1-2	TRBV4-1	TRBD1	.	CASNKGKDRGNGYTF	TGCGCCAGCAATAAAGGAAAAGACAGGGGAAACGGCTACACCTTC
TRBJ2-5	TRBV18	TRBD1	.	CASSPTQGQGTETQYF	TGTGCCAGCTCACCAACCCAGGGACAGGGCACGGAGACCCAGTACTTC
TRBJ1-4	TRBV6-1	TRBD1	.	CASSGKQGAAGEKLFF	TGTGCCAGCAGTGGAAAACAGGGGGCGGCGGGTGAAAAACTGTTTTTT
TRBJ1-2	TRBV11-3	.	.	CASSSSGNGYTF	TGTGCCAGCAGCTCTTCAGGGAACGGCTACACCTTC
TRBJ2-7	TRBV11-2	TRBD1	few	CASSPGQGASEQYF	TGTGCCAGCAGCCCAGGACAGGGGGCGAGCGAGCAGTACTTC
TRBJ2-1	TRBV7-2	TRBD2	once	CASSLVRTSGGNNEQFF	TGTGCCAGCAGCTTAGTAAGGACTAGCGGGGGGAATAATGAGCAGTTCTTC
TRBJ2-7	TRBV19	TRBD1	.	CASSILRGQGATYEQYF	TGTGCCAGTAGTATCCTCCGCGGACAGGGGGCGACCTACGAGCAGTACTTC
TRBJ1-5	TRBV5-1	.	.	CASSQDSGNQPQHF	TGCGCCAGCAGCCAGGACAGTGGCAATCAGCCCCAGCATTTT